Below, one T cell receptor (beta chain) is given with its context. Profiled with immunoSEQ multiplex PCR; TCRdb holds only in-frame clones, not every one. The sample records more than 95,000 clones, 60% to 75% being singletons. Treatment of patients with chemo-refractory metastatic non-small-cell lung cancer consisted of focal radiation plus CTLA-4 blockade with ipilimumab. This entry comes from a study of radiotherapy plus CTLA-4 blockade in lung cancer. After removal of 6 bases from V and 6 bases from J, the junction contained 7 bases not matched to a gene. There are 14 residues in the CDR3. Germline CDR1 reads MNHEY; CDR2 reads SVGAGI.

The rearrangement uses TRBV6-5 and TRBJ2-1; 8 bases align to TRBD2. The receptor comes from a human donor with non-small cell lung cancer who had a partial response to radiotherapy plus ipilimumab. Some clones in this sample may be carry-over from other donors' samples. The starting material was peripheral blood, obtained from a patient treated with radiotherapy plus ipilimumab. CDR3 in DNA: TGTGCCAGCAGGGGGGGACTAGGACCCAATGAGCAGTTCTTC. Protein sequence: CASRGGLGPNEQFF.